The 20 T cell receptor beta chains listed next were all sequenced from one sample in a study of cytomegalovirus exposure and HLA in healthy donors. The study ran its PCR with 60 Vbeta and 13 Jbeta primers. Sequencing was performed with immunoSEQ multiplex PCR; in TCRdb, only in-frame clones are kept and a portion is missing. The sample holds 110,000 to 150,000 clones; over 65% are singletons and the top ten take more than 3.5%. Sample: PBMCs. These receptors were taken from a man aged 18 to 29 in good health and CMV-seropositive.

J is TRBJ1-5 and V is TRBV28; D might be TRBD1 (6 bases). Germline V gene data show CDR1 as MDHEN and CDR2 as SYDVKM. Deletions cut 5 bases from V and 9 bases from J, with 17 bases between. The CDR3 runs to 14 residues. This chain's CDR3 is CASSPIRQAGPQHF. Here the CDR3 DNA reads TGTGCCAGCAGTCCCATCAGACAGGCTGGGCCCCAGCATTTT.

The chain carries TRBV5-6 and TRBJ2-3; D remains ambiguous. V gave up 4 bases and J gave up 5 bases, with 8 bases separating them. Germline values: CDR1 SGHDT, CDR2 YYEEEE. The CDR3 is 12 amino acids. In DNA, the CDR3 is TGTGCCAGCAGCGTCCGACTAGATACGCAGTATTTT. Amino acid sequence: CASSVRLDTQYF.

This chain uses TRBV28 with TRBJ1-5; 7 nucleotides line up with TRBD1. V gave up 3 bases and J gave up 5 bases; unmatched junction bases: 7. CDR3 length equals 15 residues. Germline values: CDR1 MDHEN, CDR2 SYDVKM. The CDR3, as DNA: TGTGCCAGCAGTTTTCACGACAGGGCCTATCAGCCCCAGCATTTT. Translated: CASSFHDRAYQPQHF.

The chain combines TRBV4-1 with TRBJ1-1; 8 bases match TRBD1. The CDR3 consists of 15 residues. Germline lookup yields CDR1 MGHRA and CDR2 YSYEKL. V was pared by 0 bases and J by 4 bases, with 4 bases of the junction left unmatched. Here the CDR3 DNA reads TGCGCCAGCAGCCAAGAAAGGGACAGGATCACTGAAGCTTTCTTT. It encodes CASSQERDRITEAFF.

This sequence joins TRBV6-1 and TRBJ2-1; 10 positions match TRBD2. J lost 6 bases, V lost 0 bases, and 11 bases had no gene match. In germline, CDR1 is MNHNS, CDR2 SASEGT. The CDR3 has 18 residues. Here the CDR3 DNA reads TGTGCCAGCAGTGAAGCGTTCCTCACTAGCGGGGTCCGCAATGAGCAGTTCTTC. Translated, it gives CASSEAFLTSGVRNEQFF.

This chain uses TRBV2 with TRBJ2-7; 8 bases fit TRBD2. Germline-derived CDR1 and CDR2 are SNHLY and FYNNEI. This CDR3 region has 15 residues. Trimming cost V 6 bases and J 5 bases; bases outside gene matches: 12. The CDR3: CASRVGVGRGDEQYF. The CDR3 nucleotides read TGTGCCAGCAGGGTTGGAGTCGGGAGGGGAGACGAGCAGTACTTC.

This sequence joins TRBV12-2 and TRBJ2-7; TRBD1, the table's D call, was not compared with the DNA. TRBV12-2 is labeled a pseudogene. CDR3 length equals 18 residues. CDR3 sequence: CASRWSLPGQGISYEQYF. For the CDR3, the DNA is TGTGCAAGTCGCTGGAGCCTACCCGGACAGGGTATTTCCTACGAGCAGTACTTC.

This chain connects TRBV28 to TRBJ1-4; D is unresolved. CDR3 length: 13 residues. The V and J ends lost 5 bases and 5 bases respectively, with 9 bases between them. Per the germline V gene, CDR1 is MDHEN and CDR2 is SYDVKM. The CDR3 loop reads CASSTSENEKLFF. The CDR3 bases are TGTGCCAGCAGTACCTCAGAAAATGAAAAACTGTTTTTT.

CDR3 protein: CASSFSGTGGETQYF. CDR3 DNA sequence: TGTGCCAGCAGCTTTTCCGGGACAGGGGGGGAGACCCAGTACTTC. This chain joins TRBV7-2 and TRBJ2-5; 11 bases are shared with TRBD1. Trimming took 3 bases from V and 5 from J; bases not matched to a gene: 5. CDR1 and CDR2 from the germline V gene are SGHTA and FQGNSA. This CDR3 spans 15 amino acids.

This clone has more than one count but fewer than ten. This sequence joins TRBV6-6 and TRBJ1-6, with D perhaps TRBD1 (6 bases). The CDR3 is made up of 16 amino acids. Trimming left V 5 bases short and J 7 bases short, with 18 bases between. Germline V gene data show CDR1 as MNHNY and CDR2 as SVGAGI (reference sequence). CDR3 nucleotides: TGTGCCAGCAGTAGGGGTCTGGGGGCAGGGAATTCACCCCTCCACTTT. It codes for CASSRGLGAGNSPLHF.

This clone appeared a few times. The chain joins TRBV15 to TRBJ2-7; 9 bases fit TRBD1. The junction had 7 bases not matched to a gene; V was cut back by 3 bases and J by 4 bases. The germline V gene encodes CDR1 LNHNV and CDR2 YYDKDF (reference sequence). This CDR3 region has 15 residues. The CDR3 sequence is CATSSPRTGVYEQYF. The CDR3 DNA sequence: TGTGCCACCAGCAGCCCCAGGACAGGGGTATACGAGCAGTACTTC. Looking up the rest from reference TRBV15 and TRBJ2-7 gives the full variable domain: DAMVIQNPRYQVTQFGKPVTLSCSQTLNHNVMYWYQQKSSQAPKLLFHYYDKDFNNEADTPDNFQSRRPNTSFCFLDIRSPGLGDTAMYLCATSSPRTGVYEQYFGPGTRLTVT.

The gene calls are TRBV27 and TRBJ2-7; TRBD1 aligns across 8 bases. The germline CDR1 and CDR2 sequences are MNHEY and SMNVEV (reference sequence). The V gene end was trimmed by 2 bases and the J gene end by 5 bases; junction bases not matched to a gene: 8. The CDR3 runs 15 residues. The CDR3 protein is CASSLSQGALDEQYF. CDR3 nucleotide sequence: TGTGCCAGCAGTTTAAGTCAGGGGGCGTTGGACGAGCAGTACTTC.

As DNA, the CDR3 is TGTGCCAGCAGTTCCAAGGGAGGGGAAAAACTGTTTTTT. Its protein is CASSSKGGEKLFF. The chain recombines TRBV5-5 with TRBJ1-4; D gene ambiguous. With 5 bases removed from V and 8 bases from J, the gap between germline ends came to 13 bases. The CDR3 has 13 amino acids. The germline gives CDR1 SGHKS, CDR2 YYEKEE (reference sequence).

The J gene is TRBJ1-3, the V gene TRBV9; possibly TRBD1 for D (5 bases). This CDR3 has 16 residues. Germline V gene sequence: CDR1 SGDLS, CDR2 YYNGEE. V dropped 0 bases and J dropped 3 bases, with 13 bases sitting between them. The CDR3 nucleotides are TGTGCCAGCAGCGTAGATGGCAGGGCATATGGAAACACCATATATTTT. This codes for CASSVDGRAYGNTIYF.

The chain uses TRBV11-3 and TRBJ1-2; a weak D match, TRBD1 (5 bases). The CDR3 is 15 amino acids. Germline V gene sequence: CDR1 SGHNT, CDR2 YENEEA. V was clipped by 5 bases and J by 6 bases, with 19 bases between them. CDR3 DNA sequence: TGTGCCAGCAGCCCCAGCCCCGGGTGGACACATGGCTACACCTTC. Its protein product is CASSPSPGWTHGYTF. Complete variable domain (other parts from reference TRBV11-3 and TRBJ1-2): EAGVVQSPRYKIIEKKQPVAFWCNPISGHNTLYWYLQNLGQGPELLIRYENEEAVDDSQLPKDRFSAERLKGVDSTLKIQPAELGDSAVYLCASSPSPGWTHGYTFGSGTRLTVV.

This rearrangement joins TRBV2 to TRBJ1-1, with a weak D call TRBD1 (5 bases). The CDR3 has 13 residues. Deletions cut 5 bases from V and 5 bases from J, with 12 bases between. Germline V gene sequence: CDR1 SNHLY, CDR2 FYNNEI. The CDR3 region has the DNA TGTGCCAGCAGTCAATTTGGGGGGACTGAAGCTTTCTTT. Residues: CASSQFGGTEAFF.

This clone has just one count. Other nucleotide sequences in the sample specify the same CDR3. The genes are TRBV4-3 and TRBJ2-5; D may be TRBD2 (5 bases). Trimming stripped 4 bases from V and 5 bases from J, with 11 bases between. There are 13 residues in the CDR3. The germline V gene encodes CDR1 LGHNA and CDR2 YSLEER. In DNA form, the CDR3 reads TGCGCCAGCAGCCGTGAGGGCCTCGAGACCCAGTACTTC. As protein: CASSREGLETQYF.

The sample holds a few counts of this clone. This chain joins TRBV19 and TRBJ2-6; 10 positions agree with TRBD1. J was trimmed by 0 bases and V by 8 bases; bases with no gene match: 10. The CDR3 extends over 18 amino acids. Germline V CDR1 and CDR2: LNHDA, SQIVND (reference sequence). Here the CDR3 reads CASGDGQGVISGANVLTF. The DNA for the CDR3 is TGTGCCAGTGGGGATGGACAGGGGGTCATCTCTGGGGCCAACGTCCTGACTTTC. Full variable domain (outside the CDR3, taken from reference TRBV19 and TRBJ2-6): DGGITQSPKYLFRKEGQNVTLSCEQNLNHDAMYWYRQDPGQGLRLIYYSQIVNDFQKGDIAEGYSVSREKKESFPLTVTSAQKNPTAFYLCASGDGQGVISGANVLTFGAGSRLTVL.

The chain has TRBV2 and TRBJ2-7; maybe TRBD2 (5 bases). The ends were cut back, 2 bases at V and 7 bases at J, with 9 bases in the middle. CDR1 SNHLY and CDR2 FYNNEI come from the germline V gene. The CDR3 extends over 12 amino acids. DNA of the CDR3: TGTGCCAGCAGTGAATCGACGGGGGAGCAGTACTTC. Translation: CASSESTGEQYF.

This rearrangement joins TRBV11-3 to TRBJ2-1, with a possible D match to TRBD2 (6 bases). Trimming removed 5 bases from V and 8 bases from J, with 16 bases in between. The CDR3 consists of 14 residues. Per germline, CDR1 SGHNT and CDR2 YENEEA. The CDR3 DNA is TGTGCCAGCAGCCGTCGGGACTCCGTGGATGAGCAGTTCTTC. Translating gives CASSRRDSVDEQFF.